This entry features one TCR beta chain sequence. Germline V gene data show CDR1 as SGHRS and CDR2 as YFSETQ. The CDR3 is 13 residues long. The V and J ends lost 4 bases and 6 bases respectively, with 13 bases between them. This entry belongs to a study of CD8+ T cells in alopecia areata. Study as a whole: In an open-label trial, patients got 5 to 10 mg tofacitinib twice daily.

cDNA serving as the sequencing template came from extracted, reverse transcribed RNA. Repertoires were generated with immunoSEQ multiplex PCR, while TCRdb's copy carries only in-frame clones and drops some. This sample yields about 160,000 clones, of which approximately 65% are seen a single time; roughly 0.99% belongs to the top ten. Treatment reported: oral pan-JAK inhibitor, 5-10 mg twice daily. V and J are TRBV5-1 and TRBJ1-2; no clear D gene. Sequencing was performed on CD4+ T cells sorted from blood, taken at week 4, from a patient treated with tofacitinib. This sequence was found in a human donor with alopecia areata. CDR3 sequence reads: CASSIRTSDGYTF. The CDR3 DNA reads as TGCGCCAGCAGCATTCGGACCTCTGATGGCTACACCTTC. Looking up the rest from reference TRBV5-1 and TRBJ1-2 gives the full variable domain: KAGVTQTPRYLIKTRGQQVTLSCSPISGHRSVSWYQQTPGQGLQFLFEYFSETQRNKGNFPGRFSGRQFSNSRSEMNVSTLELGDSALYLCASSIRTSDGYTFGSGTRLTVV.